These 16 T cell receptor beta chains came from one sample sequenced in a study of cytomegalovirus exposure and HLA in healthy donors. PCR involved 60 Vbeta and 13 Jbeta primers. Method: immunoSEQ multiplex PCR; TCRdb's copy keeps in-frame clones and lacks some. The data contain 180,000 or so clones, around 77% of them singletons. Sequenced material: PBMCs. These receptors all come from a female donor in good health and CMV-seronegative.

This sequence joins TRBV10-3 and TRBJ2-7, with 10 bases fitting TRBD2. This CDR3 spans 14 amino acids. V lost 8 bases and J lost 5; bases outside the gene matches: 9. Germline V gene data show CDR1 as ENHRY and CDR2 as SYGVKD. The CDR3 DNA reads as TGTGCCATCCTCCGTAGCGGGGGGTTTAACGAGCAGTACTTC. Its translation: CAILRSGGFNEQYF.

The chain uses TRBV5-1 and TRBJ2-5; 9 nucleotides line up with TRBD1. The CDR3 runs 16 residues. Trimming cost V 10 bases and J 4 bases; bases outside gene matches: 17. Germline V gene lookup returns CDR1 SGHRS and CDR2 YFSETQ. The CDR3 is CALGPDRGRSSETQYF. As DNA, the CDR3 is TGCGCCCTGGGCCCGGACAGGGGACGGAGTTCAGAGACCCAGTACTTC.

V is TRBV18 and J is TRBJ2-5, with a tentative D call TRBD1 (5 bases). From germline, CDR1 is KGHSH and CDR2 LQKENI. Trimming pared 1 base from V and 4 bases from J, leaving 7 bases between. This CDR3 has 13 amino acids. The CDR3 loop is CASSPLGAETQYF. The CDR3 nucleotides read TGTGCCAGCTCACCACTTGGGGCAGAGACCCAGTACTTC. Based on the CDR3 plus reference TRBV18 and TRBJ2-5, the full variable domain is NAGVMQNPRHLVRRRGQEARLRCSPMKGHSHVYWYRQLPEEGLKFMVYLQKENIIDESGMPKERFSAEFPKEGPSILRIQQVVRGDSAAYFCASSPLGAETQYFGPGTRLLVL.

The rearrangement links TRBV6-1 to TRBJ1-5, with D tentatively TRBD1 (5 bases). This CDR3 is built from 14 residues. V shed 2 bases and J shed 7 bases, with 12 bases lying between them. Germline V gene data show CDR1 as MNHNS and CDR2 as SASEGT. The CDR3 DNA is TGTGCCAGCAGTGAATCGGGGGACGGCCAGCCCCAGCATTTT. It codes for CASSESGDGQPQHF.

CDR3 bases: TGTGCCAGCAGCTTGAGTACCACCTCCACTAATCAGCCCCAGCATTTT. Translation gives CASSLSTTSTNQPQHF. This chain joins TRBV5-5 and TRBJ1-5; D is ambiguous. This CDR3 has 16 amino acids. Germline V gene lookup returns CDR1 SGHKS and CDR2 YYEKEE (reference sequence). The V and J ends lost 1 base and 4 bases respectively, with 15 bases between them.

This chain joins TRBV29-1 and TRBJ2-2, with 10 positions matching TRBD2. Germline V lookup: CDR1 SQVTM, CDR2 ANQGSEA. The V gene end was trimmed by 6 bases and the J gene end by 5 bases; junction bases not matched to a gene: 6. The CDR3 is 14 residues long. CDR3 sequence (DNA): TGCAGCGTCTCTAGCGGGAGAGGGACCGGGGAGCTGTTTTTT. Translating gives CSVSSGRGTGELFF.

The chain has TRBV7-9 and TRBJ2-5, with D perhaps matching TRBD2 (6 bases). Germline lookup yields CDR1 SEHNR and CDR2 FQNEAQ (reference sequence). The CDR3 extends over 14 amino acids. Trimming stripped 6 bases from V and 1 base from J, with 12 bases between. CDR3 sequence reads: CASSVGTPQETQYF. CDR3 bases: TGTGCCAGCAGTGTGGGGACTCCCCAAGAGACCCAGTACTTC.

The V call is TRBV27, the J call TRBJ2-7, with TRBD2 matching over 8 bases. CDR1 is MNHEY and CDR2 is SMNVEV in the germline V gene (reference sequence). CDR3 length: 15 amino acids. The junction had 13 bases not matched to a gene; V was cut back by 6 bases and J by 6 bases. DNA of the CDR3: TGTGCCAGCAGCTTTTATAGCGGGGCCCTCGGCGAGCAGTACTTC. Protein sequence: CASSFYSGALGEQYF.

V and J are TRBV30 and TRBJ1-3, with D uncertain. With 3 bases removed from V and 0 bases from J, the gap between germline ends came to 9 bases. Germline V lookup: CDR1 GTSNPN, CDR2 SVGIG (reference sequence). The CDR3 totals 14 residues. The CDR3 DNA reads TGTGCCTGGAGGGTTCTGAGCTCTGGAAACACCATATATTTT. It specifies CAWRVLSSGNTIYF.

The chain employs TRBV5-1 and TRBJ2-3; TRBD2 might be the D (5 bases). This CDR3 has 13 amino acids. V lost 4 bases, J lost 7 bases, and 13 bases lay in between. Looked up from germline, CDR1 is SGHRS and CDR2 is YFSETQ. The CDR3 bases are TGCGCCAGCAGCCTATTTGACGGGAATACGCAGTATTTT. Its translation is CASSLFDGNTQYF.

V and J are TRBV7-6 and TRBJ1-3; D unresolved. V lost 1 base and J lost 0, with 13 bases in between. CDR3 length: 17 residues. Germline-derived CDR1 and CDR2 are SGHVS and FNYEAQ. CDR3 bases: TGTGCCAGCAGCTTAGAGGCAGGAAGAAACTCTGGAAACACCATATATTTT. Translating gives CASSLEAGRNSGNTIYF.

This clone was seen more than once but under ten times. The genes are TRBV7-9 and TRBJ1-1; D unclear. CDR3 length: 14 amino acids. V lost 1 base and J lost 4, with 10 bases in between. Germline values: CDR1 SEHNR, CDR2 FQNEAQ (reference sequence). This CDR3 reads CASSLVAGPTEAFF. CDR3 in DNA: TGTGCCAGCAGCTTAGTGGCGGGCCCCACTGAAGCTTTCTTT.

This clone was counted once. The chain combines TRBV2 with TRBJ2-3; 9 bases agree with TRBD2. The CDR3 runs 15 residues. Unmatched junction bases numbered 3, after V lost 4 bases and J lost 1 base. CDR1 is SNHLY and CDR2 is FYNNEI in the germline V gene. Written as DNA, the CDR3 is TGTGCCAGCAGTGCTTCTAGCGGGGGCACAGATACGCAGTATTTT. Translated: CASSASSGGTDTQYF.

This sequence joins TRBV28 and TRBJ2-2; TRBD2 is a possible D gene (5 bases). In germline, CDR1 is MDHEN, CDR2 SYDVKM. V was cut by 4 bases and J by 5 bases, with 11 bases left in between. This CDR3 contains 14 residues. This CDR3 reads CASSSPQRTGELFF. In DNA, the CDR3 is TGTGCCAGCAGTTCCCCCCAGCGGACCGGGGAGCTGTTTTTT. The whole variable domain, filled in from reference TRBV28 and TRBJ2-2, reads DVKVTQSSRYLVKRTGEKVFLECVQDMDHENMFWYRQDPGLGLRLIYFSYDVKMKEKGDIPEGYSVSREKKERFSLILESASTNQTSMYLCASSSPQRTGELFFGEGSRLTVL.

The rearrangement uses TRBV5-1 and TRBJ2-7; TRBD1 matches at 7 bases. Germline lookup yields CDR1 SGHRS and CDR2 YFSETQ. The J segment lost 4 bases and the V segment lost 4 bases, leaving 8 bases of the junction unmatched. This CDR3 has 14 residues. The CDR3 loop is CASSLRQGEYEQYF. The CDR3 coding sequence is TGCGCCAGCAGCCTCCGACAGGGTGAATACGAGCAGTACTTC.

The V and J genes are TRBV19 and TRBJ1-1, with TRBD1 identical over 7 bases. The CDR3 runs to 14 residues. V shed 5 bases and J 0 bases; nucleotides not matched to a gene: 3. Germline V CDR1 and CDR2: LNHDA, SQIVND (reference sequence). The CDR3 bases are TGTGCCAGTAGTGGACAGGCCTTGAACACTGAAGCTTTCTTT. Its protein product is CASSGQALNTEAFF. The full variable domain, its missing parts supplied by reference TRBV19 and TRBJ1-1, is DGGITQSPKYLFRKEGQNVTLSCEQNLNHDAMYWYRQDPGQGLRLIYYSQIVNDFQKGDIAEGYSVSREKKESFPLTVTSAQKNPTAFYLCASSGQALNTEAFFGQGTRLTVV.